This TCR beta chain was obtained from a study of blood T cell repertoires in COVID-19. Trimming stripped 0 bases from V and 3 bases from J, with 12 bases between. Germline-derived CDR1 and CDR2 are SGHDN and FVKESK. The CDR3 runs 16 residues. Generated by immunoSEQ multiplex PCR, the TCRdb table keeps only in-frame clones and is missing some. The sample shows approximately 100,000 clones, 86% of them seen only once. Input material: peripheral blood. The chain links TRBV14 to TRBJ2-1; perhaps TRBD2 as D (6 bases). This receptor was identified in a man over 45 with acute or convalescent COVID-19. This CDR3 reads CASSQDVRDFYNEQFF. CDR3 bases: TGTGCCAGCAGCCAAGATGTCCGGGACTTCTACAATGAGCAGTTCTTC.